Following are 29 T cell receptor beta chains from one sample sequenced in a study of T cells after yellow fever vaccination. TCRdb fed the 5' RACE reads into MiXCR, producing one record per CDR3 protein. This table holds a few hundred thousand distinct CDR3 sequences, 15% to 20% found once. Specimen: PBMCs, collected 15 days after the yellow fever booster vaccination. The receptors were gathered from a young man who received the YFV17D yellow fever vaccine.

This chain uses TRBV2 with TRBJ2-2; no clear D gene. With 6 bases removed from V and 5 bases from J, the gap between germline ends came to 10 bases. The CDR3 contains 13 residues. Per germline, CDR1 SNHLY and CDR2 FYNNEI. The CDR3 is CASRRELTGELFF. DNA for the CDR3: TGTGCCAGCAGGCGCGAACTAACCGGGGAGCTGTTTTTT. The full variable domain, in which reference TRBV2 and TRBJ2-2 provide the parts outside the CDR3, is EPEVTQTPSHQVTQMGQEVILRCVPISNHLYFYWYRQILGQKVEFLVSFYNNEISEKSEIFDDQFSVERPDGSNFTLKIRSTKLEDSAMYFCASRRELTGELFFGEGSRLTVL.

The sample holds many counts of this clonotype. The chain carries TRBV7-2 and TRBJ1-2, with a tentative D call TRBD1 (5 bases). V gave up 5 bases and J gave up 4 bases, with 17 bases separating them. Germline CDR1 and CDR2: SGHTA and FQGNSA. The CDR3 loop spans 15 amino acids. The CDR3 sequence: CASSPSLQGPYGYTF. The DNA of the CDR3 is TGTGCCAGCAGCCCTTCCCTCCAGGGACCCTATGGCTACACCTTC.

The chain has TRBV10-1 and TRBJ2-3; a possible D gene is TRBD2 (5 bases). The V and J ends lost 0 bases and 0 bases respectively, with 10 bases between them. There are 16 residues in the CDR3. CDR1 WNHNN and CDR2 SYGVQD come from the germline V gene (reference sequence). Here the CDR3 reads CASSESGRGSTDTQYF. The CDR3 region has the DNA TGCGCCAGCAGTGAGTCTGGCAGAGGGAGCACAGATACGCAGTATTTT.

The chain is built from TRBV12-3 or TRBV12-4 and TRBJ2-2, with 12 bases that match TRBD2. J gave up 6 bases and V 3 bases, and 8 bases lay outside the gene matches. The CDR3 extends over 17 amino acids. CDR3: CASSFASGRAGAGELFF. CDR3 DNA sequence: TGTGCCAGCAGTTTCGCTAGCGGGAGGGCTGGTGCCGGGGAGCTGTTTTTT.

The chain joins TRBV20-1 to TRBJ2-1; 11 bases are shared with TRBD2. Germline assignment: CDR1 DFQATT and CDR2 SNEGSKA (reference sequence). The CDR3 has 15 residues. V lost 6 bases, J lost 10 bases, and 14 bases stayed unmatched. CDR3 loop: CSAEGTSGRTWEQFF. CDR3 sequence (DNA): TGCAGTGCGGAGGGGACTAGCGGTCGAACGTGGGAGCAGTTCTTC.

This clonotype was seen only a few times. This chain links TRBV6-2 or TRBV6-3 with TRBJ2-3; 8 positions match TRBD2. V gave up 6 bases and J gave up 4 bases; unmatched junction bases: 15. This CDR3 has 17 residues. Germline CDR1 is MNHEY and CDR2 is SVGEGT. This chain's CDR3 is CASRLARGAGVADTQYF. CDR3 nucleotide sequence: TGTGCCAGCAGACTAGCCCGAGGAGCGGGAGTTGCAGATACGCAGTATTTT.

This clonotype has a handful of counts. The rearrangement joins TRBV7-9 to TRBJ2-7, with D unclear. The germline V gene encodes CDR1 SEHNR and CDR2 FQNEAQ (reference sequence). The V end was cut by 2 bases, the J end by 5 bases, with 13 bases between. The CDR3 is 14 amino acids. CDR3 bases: TGTGCCAGCAGCTTATGGGGTGAGGCCCACGAGCAGTACTTC. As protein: CASSLWGEAHEQYF.

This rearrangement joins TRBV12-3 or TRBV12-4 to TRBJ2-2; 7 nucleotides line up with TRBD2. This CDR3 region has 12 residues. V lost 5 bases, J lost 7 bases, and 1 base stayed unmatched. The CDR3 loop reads CASSTSVGELFF. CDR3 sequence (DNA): TGTGCCAGCAGTACTAGCGTCGGGGAGCTGTTTTTT.

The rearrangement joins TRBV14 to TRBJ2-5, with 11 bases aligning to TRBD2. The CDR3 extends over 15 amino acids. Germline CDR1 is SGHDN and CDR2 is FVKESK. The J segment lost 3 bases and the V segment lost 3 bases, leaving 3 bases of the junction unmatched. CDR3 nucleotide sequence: TGTGCCAGCAGCCATCTACTAGCGGGAGAAGAGACCCAGTACTTC. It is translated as CASSHLLAGEETQYF.

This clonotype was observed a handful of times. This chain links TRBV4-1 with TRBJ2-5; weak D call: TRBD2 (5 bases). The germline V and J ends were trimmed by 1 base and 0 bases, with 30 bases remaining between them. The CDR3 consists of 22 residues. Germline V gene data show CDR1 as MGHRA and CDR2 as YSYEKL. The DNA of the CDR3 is TGCGCCAGCAGCCAAGCGACCCCCGCGGCAGGACTGGGCTCTCTGTACCAAGAGACCCAGTACTTC. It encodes CASSQATPAAGLGSLYQETQYF.

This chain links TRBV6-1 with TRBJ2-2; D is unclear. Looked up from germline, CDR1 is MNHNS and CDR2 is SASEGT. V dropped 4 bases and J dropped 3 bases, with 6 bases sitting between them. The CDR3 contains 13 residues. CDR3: CASSVRHTGELFF. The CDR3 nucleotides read TGTGCCAGCAGTGTTAGACACACCGGGGAGCTGTTTTTT.

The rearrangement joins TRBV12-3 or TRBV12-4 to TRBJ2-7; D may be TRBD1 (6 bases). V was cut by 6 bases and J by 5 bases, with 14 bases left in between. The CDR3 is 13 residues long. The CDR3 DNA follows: TGTGCCAGCAGGCAGGGGAGTAGCAACGAGCAGTACTTC. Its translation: CASRQGSSNEQYF.

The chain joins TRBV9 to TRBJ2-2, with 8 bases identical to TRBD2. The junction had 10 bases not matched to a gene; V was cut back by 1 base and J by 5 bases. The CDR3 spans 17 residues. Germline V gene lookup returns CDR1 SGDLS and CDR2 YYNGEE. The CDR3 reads CASSVPLAGGATGELFF. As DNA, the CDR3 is TGTGCCAGCAGCGTACCCCTGGCGGGAGGTGCGACCGGGGAGCTGTTTTTT.

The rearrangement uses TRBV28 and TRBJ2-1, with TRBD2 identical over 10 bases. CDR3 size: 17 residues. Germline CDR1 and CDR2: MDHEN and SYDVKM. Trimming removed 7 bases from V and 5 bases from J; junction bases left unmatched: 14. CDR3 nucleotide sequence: TGTGCCAGCACTCTAGTTCCCGGGACTAGCGCCGACAATGAGCAGTTCTTC. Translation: CASTLVPGTSADNEQFF.

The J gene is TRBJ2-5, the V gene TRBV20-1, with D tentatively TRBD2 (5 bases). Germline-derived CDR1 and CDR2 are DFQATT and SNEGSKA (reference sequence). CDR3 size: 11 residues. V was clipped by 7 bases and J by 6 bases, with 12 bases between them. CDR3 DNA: TGCAGTGTGGCGGGTGGCCAGACCCAGTACTTC. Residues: CSVAGGQTQYF.

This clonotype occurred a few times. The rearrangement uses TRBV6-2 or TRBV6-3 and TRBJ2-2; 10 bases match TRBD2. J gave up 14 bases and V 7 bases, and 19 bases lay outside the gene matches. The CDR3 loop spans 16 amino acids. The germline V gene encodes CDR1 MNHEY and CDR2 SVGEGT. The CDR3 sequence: CASTDGGLAFAGGLFF. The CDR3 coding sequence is TGTGCCAGCACCGACGGGGGACTAGCGTTCGCTGGGGGCCTGTTTTTT.

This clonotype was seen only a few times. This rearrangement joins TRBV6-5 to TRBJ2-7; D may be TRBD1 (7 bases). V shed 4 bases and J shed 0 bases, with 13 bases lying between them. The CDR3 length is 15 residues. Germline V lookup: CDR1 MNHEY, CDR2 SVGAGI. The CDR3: CASSFQGGASYEQYF. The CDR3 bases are TGTGCCAGCAGTTTCCAGGGGGGCGCCTCCTACGAGCAGTACTTC.

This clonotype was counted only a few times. The CDR3: CASSSGLLLNTGELFF. The CDR3 coding sequence is TGTGCCAGCAGCTCGGGACTTCTTTTGAACACCGGGGAGCTGTTTTTT. This chain connects TRBV7-6 to TRBJ2-2; perhaps TRBD2 as D (6 bases). CDR3 length: 16 residues. Germline V CDR1 and CDR2: SGHVS, FNYEAQ. V lost 4 bases, J lost 1 base, and 13 bases lay in between.

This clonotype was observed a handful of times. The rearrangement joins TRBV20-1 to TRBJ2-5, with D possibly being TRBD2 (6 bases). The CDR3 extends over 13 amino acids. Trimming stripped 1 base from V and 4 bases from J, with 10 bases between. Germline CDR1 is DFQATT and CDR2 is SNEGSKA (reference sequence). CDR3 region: CSARVPGLETQYF. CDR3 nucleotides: TGCAGTGCTAGAGTCCCGGGACTAGAGACCCAGTACTTC.

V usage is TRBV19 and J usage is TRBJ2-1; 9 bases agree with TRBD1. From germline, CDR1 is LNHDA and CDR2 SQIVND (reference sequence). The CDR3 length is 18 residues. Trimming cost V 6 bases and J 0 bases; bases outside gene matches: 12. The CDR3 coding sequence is TGTGCCAGTAGCTTTACAGGGGGCCTTGGGAGCTCCTACAATGAGCAGTTCTTC. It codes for CASSFTGGLGSSYNEQFF.

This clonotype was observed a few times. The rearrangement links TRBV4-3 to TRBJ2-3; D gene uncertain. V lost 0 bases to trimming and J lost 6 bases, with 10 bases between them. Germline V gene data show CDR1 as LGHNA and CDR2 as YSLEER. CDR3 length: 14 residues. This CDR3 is CASSQDVGLDTQYF. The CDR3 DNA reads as TGCGCCAGCAGCCAAGATGTAGGGTTGGATACGCAGTATTTT.

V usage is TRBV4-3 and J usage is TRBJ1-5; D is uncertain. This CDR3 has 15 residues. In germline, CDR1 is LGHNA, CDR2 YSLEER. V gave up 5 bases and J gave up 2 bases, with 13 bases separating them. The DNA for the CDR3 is TGCGCCAGCAGCGACACTTATCGGGGCAATCAGCCCCAGCATTTT. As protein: CASSDTYRGNQPQHF.

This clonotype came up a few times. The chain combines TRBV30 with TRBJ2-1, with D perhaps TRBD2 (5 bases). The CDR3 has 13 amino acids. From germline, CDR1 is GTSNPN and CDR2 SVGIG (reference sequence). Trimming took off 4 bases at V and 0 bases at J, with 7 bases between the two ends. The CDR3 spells CAWITSSYNEQFF. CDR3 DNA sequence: TGTGCCTGGATTACTAGCTCCTACAATGAGCAGTTCTTC.

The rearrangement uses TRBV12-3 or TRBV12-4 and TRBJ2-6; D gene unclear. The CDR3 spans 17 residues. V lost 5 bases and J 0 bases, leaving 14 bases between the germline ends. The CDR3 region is CASSPGLRLSGANVLTF. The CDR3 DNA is TGTGCCAGCAGTCCCGGTTTAAGACTCTCTGGGGCCAACGTCCTGACTTTC.

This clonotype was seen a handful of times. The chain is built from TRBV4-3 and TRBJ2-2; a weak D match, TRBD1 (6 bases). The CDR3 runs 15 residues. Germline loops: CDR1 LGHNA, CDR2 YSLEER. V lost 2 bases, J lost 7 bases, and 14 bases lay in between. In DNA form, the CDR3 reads TGCGCCAGCAGCCAATCCGTCAGGGGAATCGGGGAGCTGTTTTTT. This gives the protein CASSQSVRGIGELFF.

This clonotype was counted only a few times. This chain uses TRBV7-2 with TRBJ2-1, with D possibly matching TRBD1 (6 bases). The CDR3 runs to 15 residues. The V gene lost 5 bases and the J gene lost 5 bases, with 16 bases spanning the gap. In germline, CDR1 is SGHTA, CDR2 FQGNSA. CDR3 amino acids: CASSPAGTINNEQFF. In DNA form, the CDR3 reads TGTGCCAGCAGCCCCGCCGGGACAATCAACAATGAGCAGTTCTTC.

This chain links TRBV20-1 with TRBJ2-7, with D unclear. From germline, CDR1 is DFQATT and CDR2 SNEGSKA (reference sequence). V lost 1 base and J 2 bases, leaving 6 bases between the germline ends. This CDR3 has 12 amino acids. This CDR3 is CSARAAAYEQYF. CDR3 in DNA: TGCAGTGCTAGAGCGGCTGCCTACGAGCAGTACTTC.

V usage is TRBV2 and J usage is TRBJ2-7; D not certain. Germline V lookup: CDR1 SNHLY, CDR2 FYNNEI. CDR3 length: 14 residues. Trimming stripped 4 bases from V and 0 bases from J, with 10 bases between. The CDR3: CASSGSEASYEQYF. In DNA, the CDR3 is TGTGCCAGCAGTGGAAGCGAGGCCTCCTACGAGCAGTACTTC.

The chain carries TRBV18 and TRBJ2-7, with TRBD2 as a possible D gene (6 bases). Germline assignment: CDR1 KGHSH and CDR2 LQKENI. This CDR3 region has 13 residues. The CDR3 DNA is TGTGCCAGCTCACCCACCGGGGATCCGGGAGCTCCCGTT. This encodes CASSPTGDPGAPV.